This T cell receptor beta chain was captured by sequencing in a study of blood T cells in healthy people across ages. Study results and caveats: PBMCs went unsorted, and a conclusive naive versus antigen-experienced comparison was therefore prevented.

Remarks on this clonotype: Its antigen is unknown.

Combining a sample-barcoded 5' primer with a J-beta primer mix, a second PCR ran for about 6 to 12 cycles. Tags on each cDNA molecule came from a template-switch adaptor with 12 random nucleotides. TCRdb called the 5' RACE reads again in MiXCR, with one record for every CDR3 protein. The sample holds 1.5 million to 1.8 million distinct CDR3 sequences, less than 45% seen once. Sequenced material: blood. The receptor was isolated from a young woman in good health.

The chain's CDR3 is CASTRSFGTSGTGKNIQYF. CDR3 DNA: TGTGCCAGCACCCGAAGTTTCGGGACTAGCGGGACGGGCAAAAACATTCAGTACTTC. V and J are TRBV12-3 or TRBV12-4 and TRBJ2-5; the match to TRBD2 covers 13 bases. The J call may be faulty, since TRBJ2-4 better matches the DNA end. The CDR3 is 19 amino acids.